This T cell receptor beta chain appears in the sequencing data of a study of blood T cell repertoires in COVID-19. TCRdb keeps only in-frame clones here, not all; method: immunoSEQ multiplex PCR. This sample has about 240,000 clones; around four fifths occur once, and the top ten carry roughly 4.7%. In this sample, this clone turned up a few times. The source of this sequence is a woman in her 70s with acute or convalescent COVID-19. Sequenced: peripheral blood.

The CDR3 loop reads CASRSVKTGANTEAFF. DNA of the CDR3: TGTGCCAGCAGGTCCGTCAAGACAGGGGCGAACACTGAAGCTTTCTTT. V usage is TRBV14 and J usage is TRBJ1-1, with TRBD1 matching 8 bases. The germline gives CDR1 SGHDN, CDR2 FVKESK. CDR3 length: 16 amino acids. V lost 6 bases to trimming and J lost 1 base; unmatched junction nucleotides: 10. Full variable domain (missing parts from reference TRBV14 and TRBJ1-1): EAGVTQFPSHSVIEKGQTVTLRCDPISGHDNLYWYRRVMGKEIKFLLHFVKESKQDESGMPNNRFLAERTGGTYSTLKVQPAELEDSGVYFCASRSVKTGANTEAFFGQGTRLTVV.